The 23 T cell receptor beta chains reported below all come from one sample, sequenced in a study of shared clonotypes between healthy human individuals. TCRdb's table, derived via immunoSEQ multiplex PCR, lists solely in-frame clones and lacks some. The data show some 2,000,000 clones, over 85% seen once. The sample comprised naive CD4+ T cells sorted from blood. Indicated subset: CD45RA+ positively selected. These receptors all stem from a young man in good health.

For this clone: This sequence may be a read error, since a much larger clone differs from it by one base. The same CDR3 is also encoded by other DNA sequences in this sample. The J gene is TRBJ2-7, the V gene TRBV9; 14 bases match TRBD2. This CDR3 contains 16 residues. The germline gives CDR1 SGDLS, CDR2 YYNGEE. V shed 3 bases, J shed 5 bases, and the junction held 7 bases outside the gene matches. DNA for the CDR3: TGTGCCAGCAGCGCCAGGACTAGCGGGGGGAAGAACGAGCAGTACTTC. Translation gives CASSARTSGGKNEQYF.

The chain uses TRBV28 and TRBJ2-7, with 11 bases that match TRBD2. Germline V CDR1 and CDR2: MDHEN, SYDVKM. The CDR3 totals 16 residues. Trimming at V came to 6 bases and at J to 7 bases, leaving 14 bases not matched to a gene. The CDR3 is CASSPAGSGGAGEQYF. CDR3 DNA sequence: TGTGCCAGCAGCCCAGCGGGTAGCGGGGGGGCCGGGGAGCAGTACTTC. Together with reference TRBV28 and TRBJ2-7, the CDR3 gives the full variable domain: DVKVTQSSRYLVKRTGEKVFLECVQDMDHENMFWYRQDPGLGLRLIYFSYDVKMKEKGDIPEGYSVSREKKERFSLILESASTNQTSMYLCASSPAGSGGAGEQYFGPGTRLTVT.

CDR3 bases: TGCGCCAGCAGCTCATCGAGCCCCCAAGAGACCCAGTACTTC. This translates into CASSSSSPQETQYF. The V call is TRBV5-1, the J call TRBJ2-5, with D unresolved. V was shortened by 3 bases and J by 1 base, with 10 bases between the two germline ends. The CDR3 extends over 14 amino acids. Germline CDR1 and CDR2: SGHRS and YFSETQ.

The chain recombines TRBV5-1 with TRBJ2-1; TRBD2 agrees at 7 bases. The V segment lost 2 bases and the J segment 1 base; nucleotides outside the gene matches: 3. The CDR3 extends over 15 amino acids. CDR1 is SGHRS, CDR2 YFSETQ, per germline. The CDR3 loop reads CASSFSGPSYNEQFF. CDR3 in DNA: TGCGCCAGCAGCTTTAGCGGGCCTTCCTACAATGAGCAGTTCTTC. Full variable domain (outside the CDR3, taken from reference TRBV5-1 and TRBJ2-1): KAGVTQTPRYLIKTRGQQVTLSCSPISGHRSVSWYQQTPGQGLQFLFEYFSETQRNKGNFPGRFSGRQFSNSRSEMNVSTLELGDSALYLCASSFSGPSYNEQFFGPGTRLTVL.

This rearrangement joins TRBV11-3 to TRBJ2-1; 13 nucleotides line up with TRBD2. CDR3 size: 16 residues. Germline lookup yields CDR1 SGHNT and CDR2 YENEEA. Trimming took 1 base from V and 8 from J; bases not matched to a gene: 5. The CDR3 nucleotides are TGTGCCAGCAGCTTAGGGACTAGCGGGAGTGTCGATGAGCAGTTCTTC. This translates into CASSLGTSGSVDEQFF.

V and J are TRBV1 and TRBJ2-5; the table's D gene call, TRBD2, was not cross checked with the DNA. TRBV1 is a recognized pseudogene. The CDR3 consists of 18 residues. DNA of the CDR3: TGCACCAGCAGCCATTACCGACCCGGACTAGGCCCCCAAGAGACCCAGTACTTC. Amino acids: CTSSHYRPGLGPQETQYF.

The chain employs TRBV5-4 and TRBJ2-5; TRBD1 is a possible D gene (6 bases). Trimming pared 0 bases from V and 5 bases from J, leaving 17 bases between. The CDR3 runs to 16 residues. CDR1 and CDR2 (germline): SGHNT, YYREEE (reference sequence). The chain's CDR3 is CASSLAGGQPGETQYF. CDR3 DNA sequence: TGTGCCAGCAGCTTGGCCGGAGGACAGCCGGGGGAGACCCAGTACTTC.

There are a few counts of this clone. J is TRBJ2-2 and V is TRBV5-4; D tentatively fits TRBD1 or TRBD2 (5 bases each). The CDR3 spans 16 residues. Germline V gene lookup returns CDR1 SGHNT and CDR2 YYREEE (reference sequence). V lost 4 bases and J lost 1, with 14 bases in between. The CDR3 reads CASSTGSGRNTGELFF. The CDR3 nucleotides read TGTGCCAGCAGCACTGGCTCGGGACGGAACACCGGGGAGCTGTTTTTT.

On this clone: The sample holds other DNA sequences that translate to the same CDR3. DNA for the CDR3: TGTGCCAGCCGACAGGGGTATGGCTACACCTTC. Amino acid sequence: CASRQGYGYTF. The rearrangement uses TRBV6-5 and TRBJ1-2; 8 bases agree with TRBD1. CDR3 length: 11 amino acids. Germline CDR1 reads MNHEY; CDR2 reads SVGAGI. V was clipped by 8 bases and J by 5 bases; unmatched bases: 1.

The gene calls are TRBV6-7 and TRBJ1-4, with D unclear. TRBV6-7 is placed among ORFs of uncertain function. The CDR3 extends over 15 amino acids. The CDR3 region has the DNA TGTGCTTTGCATGGGCCAAAAAAGGTTTTGAGGAAACTGTTTTTT. Amino acids: CALHGPKKVLRKLFF.

This clone has only one observation. V gene TRBV29-1 combines with J gene TRBJ1-1, with no clear D. Trimming cost V 2 bases and J 4 bases, with 14 bases left between them. Germline V gene lookup returns CDR1 SQVTM and CDR2 ANQGSEA. The CDR3 loop spans 14 amino acids. The CDR3, as DNA: TGCAGCGTTGAATCTCCGGGAGGGAGCACTGAAGCTTTCTTT. It codes for CSVESPGGSTEAFF.

This chain links TRBV5-6 with TRBJ2-2; D not certain. Germline V gene sequence: CDR1 SGHDT, CDR2 YYEEEE. The CDR3 sequence is 15 residues long. Deletions cut 4 bases from V and 2 bases from J, with 12 bases between. CDR3 sequence reads: CASSRQMINTGELFF. The CDR3 DNA follows: TGTGCCAGCAGCCGTCAGATGATTAACACCGGGGAGCTGTTTTTT.

The count of this clone is one. The chain couples TRBV30 to TRBJ1-5; no reliable D call. Looked up from germline, CDR1 is GTSNPN and CDR2 is SVGIG (reference sequence). Trimming stripped 0 bases from V and 0 bases from J, with 6 bases between. This CDR3 has 14 amino acids. The CDR3 protein is CAWSVQYSNQPQHF. Written as DNA, the CDR3 is TGTGCCTGGAGTGTCCAGTATAGCAATCAGCCCCAGCATTTT. Complete variable domain (other parts from reference TRBV30 and TRBJ1-5): SQTIHQWPATLVQPVGSPLSLECTVEGTSNPNLYWYRQAAGRGLQLLFYSVGIGQISSEVPQNLSASRPQDRQFILSSKKLLLSDSGFYLCAWSVQYSNQPQHFGDGTRLSIL.

For the CDR3, the DNA is TGTGCCAGCAGCCAAGATTTGCTGGCGAACACCGGGGAGCTGTTTTTT. The encoded protein is CASSQDLLANTGELFF. The chain is built from TRBV14 and TRBJ2-2, with unresolved D. From germline, CDR1 is SGHDN and CDR2 FVKESK. The CDR3 runs to 16 residues. V was trimmed by 0 bases and J by 0 bases, leaving 8 bases between them.

The chain joins TRBV30 to TRBJ1-3, with D hard to call. V lost 5 bases and J 3 bases, leaving 11 bases between the germline ends. Germline lookup yields CDR1 GTSNPN and CDR2 SVGIG (reference sequence). The CDR3 length is 13 residues. The DNA for the CDR3 is TGTGCCTGGTCACCAAAACTTGGAAACACCATATATTTT. It specifies CAWSPKLGNTIYF. The full variable domain, its missing parts supplied by reference TRBV30 and TRBJ1-3, is SQTIHQWPATLVQPVGSPLSLECTVEGTSNPNLYWYRQAAGRGLQLLFYSVGIGQISSEVPQNLSASRPQDRQFILSSKKLLLSDSGFYLCAWSPKLGNTIYFGEGSWLTVV.

J is TRBJ2-3 and V is TRBV5-1, with 12 bases aligning to TRBD2. The CDR3 length is 20 residues. CDR1 SGHRS and CDR2 YFSETQ come from the germline V gene. Trimming cost V 4 bases and J 1 base; bases outside gene matches: 16. Here the CDR3 reads CASSASSSGRALVRTDTQYF. CDR3 nucleotides: TGCGCCAGCAGCGCAAGTTCTAGCGGGAGGGCCCTCGTCCGCACAGATACGCAGTATTTT. The whole variable domain, remainder taken from reference TRBV5-1 and TRBJ2-3, is KAGVTQTPRYLIKTRGQQVTLSCSPISGHRSVSWYQQTPGQGLQFLFEYFSETQRNKGNFPGRFSGRQFSNSRSEMNVSTLELGDSALYLCASSASSSGRALVRTDTQYFGPGTRLTVL.

This clone was observed once. This chain uses TRBV10-3 with TRBJ2-6; possible D gene TRBD1, 5 bases. Trimming took 0 bases from V and 0 from J, leaving 9 bases between them. Germline CDR1 and CDR2: ENHRY and SYGVKD. This CDR3 has 17 residues. The CDR3 DNA reads as TGTGCCATCAGTGAGTCAGTAAGGGGCTCTGGGGCCAACGTCCTGACTTTC. This codes for CAISESVRGSGANVLTF.

This clone was seen just once. The J gene is TRBJ1-6, the V gene TRBV6-1; D is ambiguous. V was shortened by 4 bases and J by 9 bases, with 10 bases between the two germline ends. The CDR3 totals 13 residues. The germline gives CDR1 MNHNS, CDR2 SASEGT. The CDR3 region has the DNA TGTGCCAGCAGTGCCGCCTTGGGTTCACCCCTCCACTTT. Translated, it gives CASSAALGSPLHF.

The chain uses TRBV5-1 and TRBJ2-1; 11 nucleotides align to TRBD2. In germline, CDR1 is SGHRS, CDR2 YFSETQ. The CDR3 loop spans 16 amino acids. V trimming: 3 bases; J trimming: 4 bases; junction bases outside the gene matches: 6. The CDR3 region has the DNA TGCGCCAGCAGCTCCACGACTAGCGGGGCATACAATGAGCAGTTCTTC. This gives the protein CASSSTTSGAYNEQFF.

The rearrangement joins TRBV28 to TRBJ1-3; D might be TRBD1 (6 bases). V lost 6 bases and J 4 bases, leaving 13 bases between the germline ends. This CDR3 contains 14 residues. The germline CDR1 and CDR2 sequences are MDHEN and SYDVKM. The CDR3 nucleotides read TGTGCCAGCAGAACCACAGGGCCCGGAAACACCATATATTTT. Its translation is CASRTTGPGNTIYF.

This rearrangement joins TRBV6-1 to TRBJ1-2; D is undetermined. The germline gives CDR1 MNHNS, CDR2 SASEGT. The CDR3 totals 14 residues. The V end was cut by 7 bases, the J end by 2 bases, with 14 bases between. The CDR3 spells CASTFAGSNYGYTF. CDR3 bases: TGTGCCAGCACATTTGCGGGTTCAAACTATGGCTACACCTTC.

This sequence joins TRBV6-1 and TRBJ1-3; TRBD1 might be the D (6 bases). CDR1 and CDR2 (germline): MNHNS, SASEGT. With 2 bases removed from V and 0 bases from J, the gap between germline ends came to 11 bases. This CDR3 contains 16 residues. The CDR3 sequence: CASSESGATSGNTIYF. In nucleotides, the CDR3 is TGTGCCAGCAGTGAATCAGGGGCTACCTCTGGAAACACCATATATTTT.

The chain combines TRBV29-1 with TRBJ1-1, with D unresolved. Germline loops: CDR1 SQVTM, CDR2 ANQGSEA. The ends were cut back, 7 bases at V and 1 base at J, with 10 bases in the middle. This CDR3 comprises 12 residues. CDR3 region: CSGHRGNTEAFF. The CDR3 DNA reads as TGCAGCGGTCACCGGGGGAACACTGAAGCTTTCTTT.